This T cell receptor (beta chain) was sequenced in a study of type 1 regulatory T cells. Study overall: T-allo10 is an in vitro-generated, Tr1-enriched CD4 T cell product specific for alloantigen.

Each CDR3 protein is one row after TCRdb ran MiXCR on the reads. Here the sample spans about 24,000 distinct CDR3 sequences, less than 60% being singletons. This clonotype was recorded once. Its antigen is as yet unknown. Germline V gene sequence: CDR1 SGHNT, CDR2 YENEEA. The CDR3 is 17 amino acids. After removal of 8 bases from V and 3 bases from J, the junction contained 16 bases not matched to a gene. The TCR comes from a human donor in good health. Sequencing was performed on cultured T cells, either the whole culture or a sorted T cell fraction (not recorded which). This chain uses TRBV11-3 with TRBJ1-2, with TRBD1 matching 9 bases. CDR3 amino acids: CASSPGTGRITDYGYTF. The DNA for the CDR3 is TGTGCCAGCTCCCCAGGGACAGGGAGAATCACTGACTATGGCTACACCTTC.